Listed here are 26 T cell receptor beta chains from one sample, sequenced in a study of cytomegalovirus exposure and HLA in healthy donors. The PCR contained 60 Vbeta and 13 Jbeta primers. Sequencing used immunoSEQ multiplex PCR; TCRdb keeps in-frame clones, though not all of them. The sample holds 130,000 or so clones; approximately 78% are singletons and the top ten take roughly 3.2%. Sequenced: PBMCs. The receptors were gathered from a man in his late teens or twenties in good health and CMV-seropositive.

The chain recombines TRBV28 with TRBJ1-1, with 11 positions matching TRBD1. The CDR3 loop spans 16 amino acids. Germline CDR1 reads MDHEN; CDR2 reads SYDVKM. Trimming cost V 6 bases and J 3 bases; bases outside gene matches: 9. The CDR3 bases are TGTGCCAGCAGACTCGGACAGGGGGCTCGGCACACTGAAGCTTTCTTT. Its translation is CASRLGQGARHTEAFF.

The CDR3 protein is CASSPLSGRADTQYF. The CDR3 coding sequence is TGTGCCAGCAGTCCTCTTAGCGGGAGGGCAGATACGCAGTATTTT. The J gene is TRBJ2-3, the V gene TRBV27, with 11 bases aligning to TRBD2. Germline assignment: CDR1 MNHEY and CDR2 SMNVEV (reference sequence). The CDR3 is made up of 15 amino acids. The V segment lost 5 bases and the J segment 4 bases; nucleotides outside the gene matches: 5.

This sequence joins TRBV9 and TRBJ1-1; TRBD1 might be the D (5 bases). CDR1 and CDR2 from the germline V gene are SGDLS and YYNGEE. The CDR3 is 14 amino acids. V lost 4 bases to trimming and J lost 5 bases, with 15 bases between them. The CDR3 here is CASSPQGRGTEAFF. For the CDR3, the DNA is TGTGCCAGCAGCCCGCAGGGTCGCGGAACTGAAGCTTTCTTT.

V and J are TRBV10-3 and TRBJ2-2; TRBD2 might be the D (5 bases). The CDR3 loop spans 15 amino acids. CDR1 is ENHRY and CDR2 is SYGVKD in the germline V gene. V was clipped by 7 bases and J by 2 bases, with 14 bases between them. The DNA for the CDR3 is TGTGCCATCAATAAAGGCGGGTCCAACACCGGGGAGCTGTTTTTT. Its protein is CAINKGGSNTGELFF.

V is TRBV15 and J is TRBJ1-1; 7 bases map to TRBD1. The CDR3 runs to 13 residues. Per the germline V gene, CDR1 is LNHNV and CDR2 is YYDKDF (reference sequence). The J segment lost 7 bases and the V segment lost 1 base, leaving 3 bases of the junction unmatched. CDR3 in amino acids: CATSRAGTVEAFF. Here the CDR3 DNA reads TGTGCCACCAGCAGAGCCGGGACAGTTGAAGCTTTCTTT.

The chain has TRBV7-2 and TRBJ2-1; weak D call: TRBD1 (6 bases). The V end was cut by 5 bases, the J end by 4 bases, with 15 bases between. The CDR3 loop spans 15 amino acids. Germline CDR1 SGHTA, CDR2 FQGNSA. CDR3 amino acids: CASSRGSDGYNEQFF. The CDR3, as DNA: TGTGCCAGCAGCAGGGGGAGTGACGGATACAATGAGCAGTTCTTC.

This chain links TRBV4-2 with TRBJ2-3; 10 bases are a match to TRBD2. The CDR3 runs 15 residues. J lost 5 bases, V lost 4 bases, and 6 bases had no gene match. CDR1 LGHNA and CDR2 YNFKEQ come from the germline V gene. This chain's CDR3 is CASSRGTSEGDTQYF. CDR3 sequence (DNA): TGTGCCAGCAGCCGAGGGACTAGCGAGGGAGATACGCAGTATTTT.

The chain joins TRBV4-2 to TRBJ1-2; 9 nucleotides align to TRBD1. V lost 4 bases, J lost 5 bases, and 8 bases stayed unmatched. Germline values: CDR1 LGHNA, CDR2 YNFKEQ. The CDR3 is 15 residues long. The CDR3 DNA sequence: TGTGCCAGCAGCCCTCCAGGACAGGGGTTATATGGCTACACCTTC. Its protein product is CASSPPGQGLYGYTF.

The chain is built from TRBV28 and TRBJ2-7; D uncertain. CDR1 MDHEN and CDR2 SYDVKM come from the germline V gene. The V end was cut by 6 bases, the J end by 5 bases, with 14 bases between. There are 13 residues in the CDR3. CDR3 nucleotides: TGTGCCAGCAGCGAACAGTGGGTAGACGAGCAGTACTTC. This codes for CASSEQWVDEQYF.

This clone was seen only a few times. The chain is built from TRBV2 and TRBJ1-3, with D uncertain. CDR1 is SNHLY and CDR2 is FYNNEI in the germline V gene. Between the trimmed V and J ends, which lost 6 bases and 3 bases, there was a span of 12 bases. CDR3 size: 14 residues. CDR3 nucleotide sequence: TGTGCCAGCAGGCGTGAGGGCGGTGGAAACACCATATATTTT. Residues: CASRREGGGNTIYF.

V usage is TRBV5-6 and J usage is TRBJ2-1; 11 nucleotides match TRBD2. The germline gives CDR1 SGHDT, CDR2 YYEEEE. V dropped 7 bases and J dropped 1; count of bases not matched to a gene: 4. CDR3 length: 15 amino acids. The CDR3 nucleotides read TGTGCCAGCGGATTAGCGGGAGGGTCCTACAATGAGCAGTTCTTC. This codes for CASGLAGGSYNEQFF.

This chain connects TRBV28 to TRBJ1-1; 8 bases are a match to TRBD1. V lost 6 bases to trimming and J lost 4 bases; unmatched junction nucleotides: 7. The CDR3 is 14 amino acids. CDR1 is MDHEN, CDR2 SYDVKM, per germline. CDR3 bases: TGTGCCAGCAGCTTGCCACAGGGGGGCACTGAAGCTTTCTTT. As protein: CASSLPQGGTEAFF.

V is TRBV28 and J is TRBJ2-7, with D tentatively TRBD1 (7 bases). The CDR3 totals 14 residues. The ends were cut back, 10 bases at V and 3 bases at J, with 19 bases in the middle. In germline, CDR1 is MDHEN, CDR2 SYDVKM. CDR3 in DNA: TGTGCCACCCTATTGGAGGGGGCGGGCTACGAGCAGTACTTC. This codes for CATLLEGAGYEQYF.

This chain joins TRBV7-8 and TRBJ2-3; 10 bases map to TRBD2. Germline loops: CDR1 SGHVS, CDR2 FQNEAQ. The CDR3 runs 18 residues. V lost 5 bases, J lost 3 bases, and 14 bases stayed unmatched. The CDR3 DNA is TGTGCCAGCAGCCCCCTTTTAATCAGCGGGAGGGTTACAGATACGCAGTATTTT. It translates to CASSPLLISGRVTDTQYF.

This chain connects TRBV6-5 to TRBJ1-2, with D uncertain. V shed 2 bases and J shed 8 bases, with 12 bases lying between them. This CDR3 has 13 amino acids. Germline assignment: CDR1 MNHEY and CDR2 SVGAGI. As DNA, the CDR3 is TGTGCCAGCAGTTACGGAACGGGAGCCGGCTACACCTTC. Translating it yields CASSYGTGAGYTF.

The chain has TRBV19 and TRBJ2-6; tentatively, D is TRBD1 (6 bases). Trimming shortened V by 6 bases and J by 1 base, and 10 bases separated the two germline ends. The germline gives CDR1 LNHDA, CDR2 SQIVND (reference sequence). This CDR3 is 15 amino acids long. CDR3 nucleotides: TGTGCCAGTAGGTTACAGGGTTCTGGGGCCAACGTCCTGACTTTC. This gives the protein CASRLQGSGANVLTF.

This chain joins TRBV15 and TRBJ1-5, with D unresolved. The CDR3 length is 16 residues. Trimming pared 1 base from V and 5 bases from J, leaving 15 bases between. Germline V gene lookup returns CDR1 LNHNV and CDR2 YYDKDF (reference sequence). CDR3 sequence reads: CATSRASVSLDQPQHF. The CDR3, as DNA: TGTGCCACCAGCAGAGCCTCGGTCTCCCTAGATCAGCCCCAGCATTTT.

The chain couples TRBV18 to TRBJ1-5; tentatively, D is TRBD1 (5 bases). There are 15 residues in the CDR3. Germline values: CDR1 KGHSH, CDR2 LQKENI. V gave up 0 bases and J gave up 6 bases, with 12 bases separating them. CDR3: CASSPPTQGPQPQHF. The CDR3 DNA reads TGTGCCAGCTCACCACCGACCCAGGGTCCTCAGCCCCAGCATTTT.

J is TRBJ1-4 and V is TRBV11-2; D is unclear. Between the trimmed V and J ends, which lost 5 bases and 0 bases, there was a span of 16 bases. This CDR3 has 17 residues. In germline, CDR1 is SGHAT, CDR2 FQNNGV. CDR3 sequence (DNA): TGTGCCAGCAGCCTCGAGGCTGGATTTTCAACTAATGAAAAACTGTTTTTT. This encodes CASSLEAGFSTNEKLFF.

CDR3 region: CASSNPGGQGRNEQFF. CDR3 nucleotides: TGTGCCAGCAGTAATCCGGGTGGACAGGGTAGGAATGAGCAGTTCTTC. The chain is built from TRBV25-1 and TRBJ2-1; TRBD1 matches at 8 bases. Germline trimming cut 5 bases from V and 7 bases from J; bases unmatched to any gene: 13. The CDR3 runs to 16 residues. Germline-derived CDR1 and CDR2 are MGHDK and SYGVNS.

The CDR3 coding sequence is TGTGCCAGCAGCCTTGCCACAAACACTGAAGCTTTCTTT. It specifies CASSLATNTEAFF. The rearrangement uses TRBV5-6 and TRBJ1-1; no clear D gene. Germline V gene lookup returns CDR1 SGHDT and CDR2 YYEEEE. Trimming took 4 bases from V and 2 from J, leaving 9 bases between them. The CDR3 sequence is 13 residues long. The variable domain in full, with the rest retrieved from reference TRBV5-6 and TRBJ1-1, is DAGVTQSPTHLIKTRGQQVTLRCSPKSGHDTVSWYQQALGQGPQFIFQYYEEEERQRGNFPDRFSGHQFPNYSSELNVNALLLGDSALYLCASSLATNTEAFFGQGTRLTVV.

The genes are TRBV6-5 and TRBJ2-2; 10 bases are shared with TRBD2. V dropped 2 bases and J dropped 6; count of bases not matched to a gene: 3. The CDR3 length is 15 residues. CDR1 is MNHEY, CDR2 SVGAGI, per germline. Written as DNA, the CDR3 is TGTGCCAGCAGTTACCTAGCGGGAGAGCCCGGGGAGCTGTTTTTT. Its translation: CASSYLAGEPGELFF.

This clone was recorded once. The DNA of the CDR3 is TGTGCCAGCAGTCCCGGATTAGCGGAGTACAATGAGCAGTTCTTC. Translating gives CASSPGLAEYNEQFF. The V and J genes are TRBV28 and TRBJ2-1; TRBD2 is a possible D gene (6 bases). CDR3 length: 15 residues. Trimming cost V 5 bases and J 4 bases, with 15 bases left between them. In germline, CDR1 is MDHEN, CDR2 SYDVKM.

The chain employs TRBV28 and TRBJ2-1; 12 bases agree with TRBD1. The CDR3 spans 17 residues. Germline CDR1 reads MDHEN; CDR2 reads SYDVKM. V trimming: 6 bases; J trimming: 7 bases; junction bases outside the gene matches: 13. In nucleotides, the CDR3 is TGTGCCAGCAGCCGTCCGCCGGGACAGGGGGCCATGAATGAGCAGTTCTTC. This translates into CASSRPPGQGAMNEQFF. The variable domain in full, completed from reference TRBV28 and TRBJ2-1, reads DVKVTQSSRYLVKRTGEKVFLECVQDMDHENMFWYRQDPGLGLRLIYFSYDVKMKEKGDIPEGYSVSREKKERFSLILESASTNQTSMYLCASSRPPGQGAMNEQFFGPGTRLTVL.

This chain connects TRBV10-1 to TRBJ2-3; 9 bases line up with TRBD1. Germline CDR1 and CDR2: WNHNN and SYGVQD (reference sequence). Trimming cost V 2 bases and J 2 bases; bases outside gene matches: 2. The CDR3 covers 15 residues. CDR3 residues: CASSENRGLTDTQYF. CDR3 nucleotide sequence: TGCGCCAGCAGTGAGAACAGGGGGCTCACAGATACGCAGTATTTT.

The CDR3 is CASSPDRGQPQHF. In DNA, the CDR3 is TGTGCCAGCAGTCCTGACAGGGGTCAGCCCCAGCATTTT. The gene calls are TRBV5-4 and TRBJ1-5; 8 nucleotides agree with TRBD1. This CDR3 has 13 residues. Per the germline V gene, CDR1 is SGHNT and CDR2 is YYREEE (reference sequence). J was trimmed by 6 bases and V by 5 bases; bases with no gene match: 4.